What follows are 26 T cell receptor beta chains derived from one specimen sequenced in a study of cytomegalovirus exposure and HLA in healthy donors (dated by TCRdb to 2017 to 2019). Library preparation was by the immunoSEQ multiplex PCR assay. The multiplex PCR relied on a mix of 60 forward primers for TCR Vbeta segments and 13 reverse primers for TCR Jbeta segments. Drawn from immuneACCESS, this table holds only the in-frame rearrangements with V and J called that TCRdb kept. Clones are partly lost; checked studies trace under half to an unresolved V gene and leave the rest unexplained. The table for this sample lists 100,000 to 150,000 clones; 75% to 85% of them were counted only once. Roughly 1.2% of the sample is taken by the ten largest. Sequencing was performed on PBMCs. Receptor source: a girl aged 2 to 9 in good health and CMV-seronegative.

The rearrangement links TRBV2 to TRBJ1-2; maybe TRBD1 (5 bases). The CDR3 length is 14 residues. With 6 bases removed from V and 4 bases from J, the gap between germline ends came to 15 bases. CDR1 is SNHLY and CDR2 is FYNNEI in the germline V gene. The CDR3 sequence: CASRAQTGGYGYTF. Written as DNA, the CDR3 is TGTGCCAGCAGGGCTCAAACCGGGGGCTATGGCTACACCTTC.

This clone was recorded only once. The chain carries TRBV28 and TRBJ1-5; 12 nucleotides agree with TRBD1. This CDR3 has 17 residues. Germline CDR1 MDHEN, CDR2 SYDVKM. After removal of 6 bases from V and 4 bases from J, the junction contained 10 bases not matched to a gene. The DNA for the CDR3 is TGTGCCAGCAGGGGACAGGGGGCGCGTGGGTGGAATCAGCCCCAGCATTTT. Translation gives CASRGQGARGWNQPQHF. Together with reference TRBV28 and TRBJ1-5, the CDR3 gives the full variable domain: DVKVTQSSRYLVKRTGEKVFLECVQDMDHENMFWYRQDPGLGLRLIYFSYDVKMKEKGDIPEGYSVSREKKERFSLILESASTNQTSMYLCASRGQGARGWNQPQHFGDGTRLSIL.

The gene calls are TRBV6-6 and TRBJ1-5; 11 bases match TRBD1. The CDR3 totals 16 residues. CDR1 and CDR2 (germline): MNHNY, SVGAGI (reference sequence). The V gene end was trimmed by 5 bases and the J gene end by 0 bases; junction bases not matched to a gene: 3. CDR3: CASSPGQGASNQPQHF. In DNA, the CDR3 is TGTGCCAGCAGTCCAGGACAGGGGGCTAGCAATCAGCCCCAGCATTTT.

The chain carries TRBV27 and TRBJ2-3; TRBD2 matches at 10 bases. Germline trimming cut 7 bases from V and 2 bases from J; bases unmatched to any gene: 15. The CDR3 has 18 amino acids. Looked up from germline, CDR1 is MNHEY and CDR2 is SMNVEV (reference sequence). The CDR3, as DNA: TGTGCCAGCAAAAACGGCGGCCCAGCGGGAGGGCTCACAGATACGCAGTATTTT. Translated: CASKNGGPAGGLTDTQYF.

V and J are TRBV27 and TRBJ1-2; the match to TRBD1 covers 8 bases. The V and J ends lost 6 bases and 4 bases, in that order; junction bases with no gene match: 16. Germline CDR1 MNHEY, CDR2 SMNVEV (reference sequence). The CDR3 runs to 17 residues. The CDR3 spells CASSFSPSGGAFYGYTF. CDR3 bases: TGTGCCAGCAGCTTCAGCCCCTCAGGGGGCGCATTCTATGGCTACACCTTC.

This rearrangement joins TRBV6-5 to TRBJ2-7; 7 bases align to TRBD1. The CDR3 is made up of 14 amino acids. V lost 6 bases and J lost 3; bases outside the gene matches: 8. CDR1 MNHEY and CDR2 SVGAGI come from the germline V gene. CDR3 protein: CASRRFRDSYEQYF. The CDR3 coding sequence is TGTGCCAGCAGGCGTTTCCGGGACAGCTACGAGCAGTACTTC.

CDR3 amino acids: CASSASESTDTQYF. The CDR3 DNA sequence: TGTGCCAGCAGCGCTAGCGAGAGCACAGATACGCAGTATTTT. The chain joins TRBV6-4 to TRBJ2-3; TRBD2 is a possible D gene (6 bases). V shed 6 bases and J shed 0 bases, with 10 bases lying between them. In germline, CDR1 is MRHNA, CDR2 SNTAGT. The CDR3 totals 14 residues.

The chain recombines TRBV13 with TRBJ2-7; 10 nucleotides line up with TRBD1. Germline assignment: CDR1 PRHDT and CDR2 FYEKMQ (reference sequence). Trimming removed 3 bases from V and 4 bases from J; junction bases left unmatched: 15. This CDR3 has 18 amino acids. CDR3 protein: CASSFRMGRDRGFYEQYF. The CDR3 region has the DNA TGTGCCAGCAGCTTCAGGATGGGCCGGGACAGGGGATTTTACGAGCAGTACTTC.

The genes are TRBV15 and TRBJ1-1, with D possibly being TRBD1 (5 bases). The CDR3 consists of 16 residues. CDR1 LNHNV and CDR2 YYDKDF come from the germline V gene (reference sequence). With 0 bases removed from V and 4 bases from J, the gap between germline ends came to 15 bases. CDR3 in DNA: TGTGCCACCAGCAGAGAGGGATGGGGGAGGTCCACTGAAGCTTTCTTT. Protein product: CATSREGWGRSTEAFF.

The genes are TRBV9 and TRBJ2-7; D perhaps matches TRBD1 (5 bases). The CDR3 totals 13 residues. Germline CDR1 and CDR2: SGDLS and YYNGEE. Trimming removed 3 bases at V and 5 bases at J, with 12 bases between. The CDR3 coding sequence is TGTGCCAGCAGCGCTCAGGGTTGGGACGAGCAGTACTTC. Translating gives CASSAQGWDEQYF.

This rearrangement joins TRBV25-1 to TRBJ1-1; TRBD1 might be the D (5 bases). CDR1 is MGHDK and CDR2 is SYGVNS in the germline V gene. The CDR3 is made up of 13 amino acids. V was trimmed by 2 bases and J by 1 base, leaving 5 bases between them. Here the CDR3 reads CASSEGANTEAFF. The CDR3 DNA follows: TGTGCCAGCAGTGAAGGGGCGAACACTGAAGCTTTCTTT. Using reference TRBV25-1 and TRBJ1-1 for the parts outside the CDR3, the full variable domain is EADIYQTPRYLVIGTGKKITLECSQTMGHDKMYWYQQDPGMELHLIHYSYGVNSTEKGDLSSESTVSRIRTEHFPLTLESARPSHTSQYLCASSEGANTEAFFGQGTRLTVV.

There are a few counts of this clone. This chain joins TRBV6-6 and TRBJ2-7; D might be TRBD1 (5 bases). V lost 6 bases, J lost 3 bases, and 6 bases lay in between. In germline, CDR1 is MNHNY, CDR2 SVGAGI (reference sequence). The CDR3 runs 11 residues. The CDR3 here is CASSTGYEQYF. The CDR3 nucleotides are TGTGCCAGCAGCACAGGCTACGAGCAGTACTTC.

The gene calls are TRBV29-1 and TRBJ2-5; D is uncertain. CDR3 size: 13 residues. Trimming shortened V by 3 bases and J by 9 bases, and 17 bases separated the two germline ends. Germline CDR1 SQVTM, CDR2 ANQGSEA. CDR3 residues: CSVDFDLDAAQYF. DNA for the CDR3: TGCAGCGTTGATTTTGACTTGGATGCCGCCCAGTACTTC.

The rearrangement uses TRBV5-1 and TRBJ2-7, with TRBD1 matching over 8 bases. Germline CDR1 is SGHRS and CDR2 is YFSETQ. Trimming cost V 1 base and J 6 bases; bases outside gene matches: 3. The CDR3 totals 13 residues. CDR3 nucleotide sequence: TGCGCCAGCAGCTTGTACAGGGGGAGCGAGCAGTACTTC. It encodes CASSLYRGSEQYF.

J is TRBJ2-3 and V is TRBV11-2; D is unclear. The CDR3 length is 12 residues. Trimming took off 5 bases at V and 0 bases at J, with 3 bases between the two ends. CDR1 is SGHAT, CDR2 FQNNGV, per germline. This CDR3 reads CASSQSTDTQYF. The CDR3 nucleotides read TGTGCCAGCAGCCAAAGCACAGATACGCAGTATTTT.

V gene TRBV30 combines with J gene TRBJ1-1; 8 positions agree with TRBD1. The CDR3 runs 18 residues. The germline V gene has CDR1 GTSNPN and CDR2 SVGIG (reference sequence). V lost 1 base and J lost 0; bases outside the gene matches: 13. The CDR3 nucleotides are TGTGCCTGGAGTGAACCCTGGGACAGGACTTTCATGAACACTGAAGCTTTCTTT. It codes for CAWSEPWDRTFMNTEAFF. The full variable domain, rest sourced from reference TRBV30 and TRBJ1-1, is SQTIHQWPATLVQPVGSPLSLECTVEGTSNPNLYWYRQAAGRGLQLLFYSVGIGQISSEVPQNLSASRPQDRQFILSSKKLLLSDSGFYLCAWSEPWDRTFMNTEAFFGQGTRLTVV.

The J gene is TRBJ1-4, the V gene TRBV28; D not certain. The CDR3 has 16 amino acids. Germline assignment: CDR1 MDHEN and CDR2 SYDVKM. Deletions cut 2 bases from V and 2 bases from J, with 12 bases between. CDR3 in DNA: TGTGCCAGCAGTTTACCACAGTTGGTTACTAATGAAAAACTGTTTTTT. This translates into CASSLPQLVTNEKLFF. Combining the CDR3 with reference TRBV28 and TRBJ1-4 gives the whole variable domain DVKVTQSSRYLVKRTGEKVFLECVQDMDHENMFWYRQDPGLGLRLIYFSYDVKMKEKGDIPEGYSVSREKKERFSLILESASTNQTSMYLCASSLPQLVTNEKLFFGSGTQLSVL.

The chain links TRBV7-9 to TRBJ2-7; TRBD2 matches at 7 bases. This CDR3 has 15 residues. Germline loops: CDR1 SEHNR, CDR2 FQNEAQ (reference sequence). V shed 5 bases, J shed 2 bases, and the junction held 9 bases outside the gene matches. Here the CDR3 DNA reads TGTGCCAGCAGCGCGTCAGGGAGGGGACCCTACGAGCAGTACTTC. Protein sequence: CASSASGRGPYEQYF.

The rearrangement links TRBV18 to TRBJ2-2; 12 nucleotides align to TRBD2. The junction had 3 bases not matched to a gene; V was cut back by 2 bases and J by 5 bases. CDR1 KGHSH and CDR2 LQKENI come from the germline V gene. The CDR3 loop spans 16 amino acids. Here the CDR3 DNA reads TGTGCCAGCTCACCAAGGACTAGCGGGGCTACCGGGGAGCTGTTTTTT. Protein product: CASSPRTSGATGELFF.

The chain uses TRBV2 and TRBJ2-7; TRBD1 matches 10 bases. This CDR3 spans 14 amino acids. The germline CDR1 and CDR2 sequences are SNHLY and FYNNEI. J was trimmed by 0 bases and V by 7 bases; bases with no gene match: 3. The CDR3 nucleotides are TGTGCCAGCAAGAGGACAGGGGGCTCCTACGAGCAGTACTTC. This sequence encodes CASKRTGGSYEQYF.

The chain employs TRBV4-1 and TRBJ2-1; TRBD2 matches 7 bases. Unmatched junction bases numbered 12, after V lost 5 bases and J lost 5 bases. The CDR3 has 16 residues. CDR1 is MGHRA and CDR2 is YSYEKL in the germline V gene. The CDR3 protein is CASSTQTTRGDNEQFF. The CDR3 nucleotides are TGCGCCAGCAGCACCCAGACAACTCGGGGGGACAATGAGCAGTTCTTC.

This sequence joins TRBV27 and TRBJ1-1, with 7 nucleotides matching TRBD1. This CDR3 has 15 amino acids. J was trimmed by 0 bases and V by 5 bases; bases with no gene match: 6. CDR1 MNHEY and CDR2 SMNVEV come from the germline V gene (reference sequence). CDR3 nucleotide sequence: TGTGCCAGCAGTCTAACTACAGGGGTGAACACTGAAGCTTTCTTT. Its translation is CASSLTTGVNTEAFF.

This chain connects TRBV7-9 to TRBJ2-3, with a weak D call TRBD1 (5 bases). Germline V CDR1 and CDR2: SEHNR, FQNEAQ (reference sequence). The V end was cut by 3 bases, the J end by 0 bases, with 7 bases between. CDR3 length: 14 residues. In DNA, the CDR3 is TGTGCCAGCAGCTTCGACAGCAGCACAGATACGCAGTATTTT. Translated: CASSFDSSTDTQYF.

The gene calls are TRBV10-1 and TRBJ1-1; 8 bases map to TRBD1. V shed 10 bases and J 1 base; nucleotides not matched to a gene: 8. Germline CDR1 WNHNN, CDR2 SYGVQD (reference sequence). This CDR3 spans 14 amino acids. CDR3 nucleotides: TGCGCCAACGCTCAGGGGGCCGGGAACACTGAAGCTTTCTTT. Translation gives CANAQGAGNTEAFF.

This clone came up many times. The chain links TRBV19 to TRBJ1-6; possibly TRBD1 for D (5 bases). The CDR3 spans 14 residues. Germline-derived CDR1 and CDR2 are LNHDA and SQIVND (reference sequence). Trimming left V 9 bases short and J 9 bases short, with 18 bases between. The DNA of the CDR3 is TGTGCCAGCACACCTATCGGGGGTAGTTCACCCCTCCACTTT. Residues: CASTPIGGSSPLHF.

Regarding this clone: One junction end disagrees with the germline gene, perhaps due to a read error. The chain has TRBV7-3 and TRBJ2-1; 8 positions match TRBD2. CDR1 and CDR2 (germline): SGHTA, FQGTGA. The CDR3 is 14 amino acids. The CDR3 reads CASSLTGLVNEQFF. In DNA, the CDR3 is TGTGCCAGCAGCCTAACGGGACTAGTCAATGAGCAGTTCTTC.